This T cell receptor (beta chain) is drawn from a study of T cell repertoires in cytomegalovirus infection (dated by TCRdb to about 2019). About the study as a whole: Recently identified HLA-C-restricted CMV epitopes, whose presentation resists viral immunomodulation, were targeted by peptide stimulations together with well-studied HLA-B-restricted epitopes. Because public TCR beta signatures pointed to carriage of CMV infection together with the matching HLA type, the HLA type of each donor mattered for the analysis.

The CDR3 covers 16 residues, taking in both the cysteine and the phenylalanine. CDR3 DNA is the only sequence kept; it has 48 bases, read in frame from the first base. The germline V gene yields SGHVS for CDR1 and FQNEAQ for CDR2. V drops 1 base and J drops 2 bases, leaving 15 bases in between. The run used an Illumina HiSeq 1500. TCRdb reprocessed the public reads (quality trimming at Q25 with fastp, clone calling with MiXCR) and kept in-frame beta chains. Each entry merges the rows of one CDR3 protein and shows their most common DNA and genes. The sample table holds about 85,000 distinct CDR3 sequences, of which 40% to 50% were seen once. About 92% of the sample is in the top ten clones. This clonotype has only a few counts. Its antigen specificity is not known. No base quality information exists; no much larger clone differs at one position. Results and caveats for the whole study, not just this receptor: In both this cohort and an independent roughly 330-donor cohort, the cumulative frequency of public TCR beta family members distinguished carriers of CMV infection plus the relevant HLA type. The ex vivo response was dominated by HLA-C-restricted CMV-specific TCR beta clonotypes, which also provided the single most frequent clonotype in two of eight donors.

Taken with the paper, the label for treatment or condition translates to: in vitro stimulation with specific CMV peptide epitopes to enrich CMV-specific T cells. The sequencing used CD8+ T cells from cultured PBMCs, collected from culture after CMV antigen stimulation. The receptor was isolated from a human donor in good health (CMV status not recorded). Some clones in this sample may be carry-over from other donors' samples. This sequence uses TRBV7-8 and TRBJ2-7; 5 matching bases give a weak D call of TRBD2. The CDR3 protein: CASSLGARGRPYEQYF. The nucleotide sequence reads as follows: TGTGCCAGCAGCTTAGGGGCGAGAGGGAGACCCTACGAGCAGTACTTC.